Presented here are 9 T cell receptor beta chains from one specimen sequenced in a study of blood T cell repertoires in COVID-19. Data came from immunoSEQ multiplex PCR; TCRdb stores just in-frame clones and leaves some out. This table has 56,000 or so clones, approximately 81% appearing once. The source material was peripheral blood. The receptors originated from a man aged 50 or older with acute or convalescent COVID-19.

The chain recombines TRBV19 with TRBJ1-1, with no clear D. Germline CDR1 and CDR2: LNHDA and SQIVND (reference sequence). The CDR3 spans 14 residues. Trimming stripped 3 bases from V and 1 base from J, with 9 bases between. The CDR3 coding sequence is TGTGCCAGTAGTATTACAGTGAAGAACACTGAAGCTTTCTTT. Protein product: CASSITVKNTEAFF.

The chain employs TRBV11-2 and TRBJ2-7; 9 positions match TRBD1. J gave up 1 base and V 5 bases, and 15 bases lay outside the gene matches. Germline values: CDR1 SGHAT, CDR2 FQNNGV. The CDR3 spans 18 residues. CDR3 nucleotides: TGTGCCAGCAGCCATATTAGGGGGGGACAGGGAGTTTCCTACGAGCAGTACTTC. The encoded protein is CASSHIRGGQGVSYEQYF.

The chain recombines TRBV6-5 with TRBJ1-5; no reliable D call. Trimming removed 2 bases from V and 2 bases from J, with 7 bases in between. Germline V CDR1 and CDR2: MNHEY, SVGAGI. The CDR3 loop spans 14 amino acids. The CDR3 is CASSYLEGNQPQHF. CDR3 DNA sequence: TGTGCCAGCAGTTACCTGGAGGGCAATCAGCCCCAGCATTTT.

The chain has TRBV3-1 (or the pseudogene TRBV3-2) and TRBJ1-5, with 7 bases fitting TRBD1. The J segment lost 1 base and the V segment lost 1 base, leaving 4 bases of the junction unmatched. Germline assignment: CDR1 LGHDT and CDR2 YNNKEL (reference sequence). This CDR3 comprises 16 residues. The CDR3 DNA follows: TGTGCCAGCAGCCAAGCAGGGACAGAGAGCAATCAGCCCCAGCATTTT. Translation gives CASSQAGTESNQPQHF.

In its sample, this clone was seen once. This rearrangement joins TRBV30 to TRBJ2-1, with D uncertain. V was clipped by 2 bases and J by 7 bases, with 9 bases between them. Germline loops: CDR1 GTSNPN, CDR2 SVGIG (reference sequence). The CDR3 is 12 residues long. Written as DNA, the CDR3 is TGTGCCTGGAGTCAAGTACTGAATGAGCAGTTCTTC. This translates into CAWSQVLNEQFF.

This chain links TRBV10-2 with TRBJ1-1; TRBD1 is a possible D gene (6 bases). Trimming pared 4 bases from V and 1 base from J, leaving 10 bases between. CDR1 is WSHSY, CDR2 SAAADI, per germline. This CDR3 spans 14 amino acids. The CDR3 bases are TGCGCCAGCAGTGTCGCGACAGGGAACACTGAAGCTTTCTTT. This encodes CASSVATGNTEAFF.

This clone was seen only once. The rearrangement links TRBV6-5 to TRBJ1-1; 7 positions agree with TRBD1. J gave up 4 bases and V 0 bases, and 8 bases lay outside the gene matches. The CDR3 has 16 amino acids. Germline-derived CDR1 and CDR2 are MNHEY and SVGAGI. In DNA, the CDR3 is TGTGCCAGCAGTTACTCGACTGAGGGGGCAGGCACTGAAGCTTTCTTT. This gives the protein CASSYSTEGAGTEAFF.

This sequence joins TRBV19 and TRBJ1-5; TRBD1 matches at 9 bases. With V trimmed by 5 bases and J by 1 base, 12 bases remained unmatched. The germline CDR1 and CDR2 sequences are LNHDA and SQIVND (reference sequence). CDR3 length equals 18 residues. CDR3 bases: TGTGCCAGTAGTCTGGGGGACAGGGCCGGAATAAGCAATCAGCCCCAGCATTTT. Its protein is CASSLGDRAGISNQPQHF. The full variable domain, with the rest looked up from reference TRBV19 and TRBJ1-5, is DGGITQSPKYLFRKEGQNVTLSCEQNLNHDAMYWYRQDPGQGLRLIYYSQIVNDFQKGDIAEGYSVSREKKESFPLTVTSAQKNPTAFYLCASSLGDRAGISNQPQHFGDGTRLSIL.

Here the CDR3 DNA reads TGTGCCAGCAGCTTACGGGCTAGCGGATGGGATACGCAGTATTTT. Its translation is CASSLRASGWDTQYF. J is TRBJ2-3 and V is TRBV7-6; 7 nucleotides match TRBD2. V dropped 2 bases and J dropped 6; count of bases not matched to a gene: 8. Germline loops: CDR1 SGHVS, CDR2 FNYEAQ. The CDR3 extends over 15 amino acids.